Shown below are 5 T cell receptor beta chains from a single sample sequenced in a study of T-cell reconstitution after alpha-beta-depleted transplantation in children. It was with unique molecular identifiers that the TCRbeta library was prepared. TCRdb passed the PCR reads through MiXCR, listing each CDR3 protein once. The profile covers about 980,000 distinct CDR3 sequences, with around 30% appearing a single time and about 28% taken by the ten largest. The sample here was PBMCs, mostly from graft donor cells, taken 360 days after TCRalphabeta/CD19-depleted stem cell transplant. These receptors originate from a boy in the first two years of life who had a stem cell transplant for SCID, so the T cells may come from the graft donor.

The gene calls are TRBV4-3 and TRBJ2-1; 8 positions match TRBD1. The CDR3 spans 17 residues. Trimming removed 0 bases from V and 0 bases from J; junction bases left unmatched: 4. From germline, CDR1 is LGHNA and CDR2 YSLEER. The DNA for the CDR3 is TGCGCCAGCAGCCAAGACGGGGACAGGAGCTCCTACAATGAGCAGTTCTTC. This gives the protein CASSQDGDRSSYNEQFF.

This clonotype was seen just once. The J gene is TRBJ2-7, the V gene TRBV19, with 10 bases that match TRBD2. V shed 3 bases, J shed 1 base, and the junction held 3 bases outside the gene matches. The germline V gene encodes CDR1 LNHDA and CDR2 SQIVND (reference sequence). The CDR3 covers 15 residues. In DNA, the CDR3 is TGTGCCAGTAGTATCCGACTAGCGGGTTCCTACGAGCAGTACTTC. It encodes CASSIRLAGSYEQYF.

This clonotype was counted ten times or more. The chain uses TRBV29-1 and TRBJ2-7; D might be TRBD2 (6 bases). Germline lookup yields CDR1 SQVTM and CDR2 ANQGSEA. Trimming removed 3 bases at V and 5 bases at J, with 17 bases between. This CDR3 has 14 amino acids. The CDR3 spells CSVDLGGVADEQYF. The CDR3 DNA sequence: TGCAGCGTTGACTTAGGAGGGGTAGCGGACGAGCAGTACTTC.

The chain joins TRBV4-3 to TRBJ2-7, with D uncertain. Germline CDR1 is LGHNA and CDR2 is YSLEER. The V and J ends lost 0 bases and 4 bases respectively, with 7 bases between them. The CDR3 totals 13 residues. This CDR3 reads CASSQEWEYEQYF. In nucleotides, the CDR3 is TGCGCCAGCAGCCAAGAATGGGAATACGAGCAGTACTTC.

In this sample, this clonotype turned up many times. A read error may account for a junction end that differs from germline. The chain combines TRBV5-1 with TRBJ2-3; 9 bases line up with TRBD1. The CDR3 extends over 15 amino acids. Germline-derived CDR1 and CDR2 are SGHRS and YFSETQ. CDR3 protein: CASSLGQGSTDTQYF. DNA for the CDR3: TGTGCCAGCAGCCTTGGACAGGGGAGCACAGATACGCAGTATTTT.